This T cell receptor beta chain came from a study of T cells expressing NK-cell markers. Study as a whole: Cells sorted as CD3+CD56+NKG2C+, CD3+CD56+NKG2C- and CD3+CD56-NKG2C+ T cells supplied the TCR beta repertoires. Study outcomes and limitations: Whether expanded NKG2C-expressing T cell clones recognize HCMV is unknown.

With regard to this clonotype: Its antigen is not identified.

In generating TCR beta cDNA, 5'RACE template switching with UMIs was used. No DNA is given; TCRdb re-called the 5' RACE reads and lists each CDR3 protein once. The sample includes a few hundred thousand distinct CDR3 sequences. CDR3 size: 15 residues. Germline-derived CDR1 and CDR2 are SSHAT and FNYEAQ (reference sequence). This sequence was found in a man in his late teens or twenties in good health. This sequence joins TRBV7-7 and TRBJ2-2; the TRBD1 assignment by TCRdb is unverifiable without DNA. The sample consisted of blood T cells: a sorted CD56 or NKG2C T cell subset, CD4+ or CD8+ T cells, or bulk PBMC T cells (not recorded which). The CDR3 loop is CASSFRQGGTGELFF.